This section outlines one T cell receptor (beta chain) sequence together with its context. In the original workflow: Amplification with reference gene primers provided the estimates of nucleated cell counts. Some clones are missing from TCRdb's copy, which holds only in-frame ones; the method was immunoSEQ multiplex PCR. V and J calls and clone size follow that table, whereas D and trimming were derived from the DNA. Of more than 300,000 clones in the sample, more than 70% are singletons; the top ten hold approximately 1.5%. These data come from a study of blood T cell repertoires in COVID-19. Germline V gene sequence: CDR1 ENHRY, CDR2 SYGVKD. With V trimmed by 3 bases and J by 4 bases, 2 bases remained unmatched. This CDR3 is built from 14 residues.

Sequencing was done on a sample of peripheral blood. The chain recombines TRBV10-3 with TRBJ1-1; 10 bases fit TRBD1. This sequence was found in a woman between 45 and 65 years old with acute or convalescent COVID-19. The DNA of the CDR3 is TGTGCCATCAGTGATGGGACAGGGGCCACTGAAGCTTTCTTT. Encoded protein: CAISDGTGATEAFF.